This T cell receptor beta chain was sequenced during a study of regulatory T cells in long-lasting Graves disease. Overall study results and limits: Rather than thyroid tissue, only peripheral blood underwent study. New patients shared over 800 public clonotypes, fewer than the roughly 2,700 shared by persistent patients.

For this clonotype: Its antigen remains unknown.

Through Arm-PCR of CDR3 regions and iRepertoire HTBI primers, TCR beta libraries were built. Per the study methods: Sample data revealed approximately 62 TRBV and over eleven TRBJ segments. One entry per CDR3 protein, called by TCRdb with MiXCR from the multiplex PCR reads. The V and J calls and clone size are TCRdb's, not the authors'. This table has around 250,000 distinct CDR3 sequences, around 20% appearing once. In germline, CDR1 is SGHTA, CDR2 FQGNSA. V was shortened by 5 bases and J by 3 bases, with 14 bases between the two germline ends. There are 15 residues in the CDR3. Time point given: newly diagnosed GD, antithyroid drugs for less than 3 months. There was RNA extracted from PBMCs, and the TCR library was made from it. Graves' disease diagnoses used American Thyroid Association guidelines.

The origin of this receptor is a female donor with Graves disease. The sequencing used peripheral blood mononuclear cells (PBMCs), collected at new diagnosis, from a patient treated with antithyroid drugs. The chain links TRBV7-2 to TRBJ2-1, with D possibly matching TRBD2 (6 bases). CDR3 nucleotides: TGTGCCAGCAGCACCCGCATGGGAGGCTACAATGAGCAGTTCTTC. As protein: CASSTRMGGYNEQFF.